The 23 T cell receptor beta chains in this list originate from one sample, sequenced in a study of blood T cell repertoires in COVID-19. The protocol was immunoSEQ multiplex PCR, while the TCRdb copy is restricted to in-frame clones and leaves out a portion. The table includes approximately 450,000 clones, approximately 90% detected once. Sequences were obtained from PBMCs or T cells enriched from blood (not recorded which). All receptors come from a woman aged 18-29 years with acute COVID-19.

This clone appeared a few times. This chain connects TRBV6-2 or TRBV6-3 to TRBJ1-3, with D perhaps TRBD1 (5 bases). There are 15 residues in the CDR3. CDR1 and CDR2 (germline): MNHEY, SVGEGT. With 4 bases removed from V and 1 base from J, the gap between germline ends came to 11 bases. CDR3 protein: CASSWTLLSGNTIYF. CDR3 bases: TGTGCCAGCAGTTGGACACTCTTATCTGGAAACACCATATATTTT.

This clone was recorded once. This sequence joins TRBV29-1 and TRBJ2-5; 14 nucleotides align to TRBD2. The germline gives CDR1 SQVTM, CDR2 ANQGSEA. The CDR3 has 15 residues. V lost 6 bases, J lost 5 bases, and 8 bases stayed unmatched. For the CDR3, the DNA is TGCAGCGTGGCGGGACTAGCGGGAGTGGTGGAGACCCAGTACTTC. This codes for CSVAGLAGVVETQYF.

The genes are TRBV29-1 and TRBJ2-2; 7 bases match TRBD2. With V trimmed by 6 bases and J by 0 bases, 4 bases remained unmatched. The CDR3 totals 14 residues. Looked up from germline, CDR1 is SQVTM and CDR2 is ANQGSEA. CDR3 sequence (DNA): TGCAGCGTAACTAGCGCCTCGAACACCGGGGAGCTGTTTTTT. Translated, it gives CSVTSASNTGELFF.

This clone occurred once. V and J are TRBV28 and TRBJ2-1; a possible D gene is TRBD2 (6 bases). V was clipped by 2 bases and J by 9 bases, with 17 bases between them. The CDR3 length is 15 residues. Per germline, CDR1 MDHEN and CDR2 SYDVKM. CDR3 bases: TGTGCCAGCAGTTTAGCGGGACCACCCAGGAGTGAGCAGTTCTTC. This codes for CASSLAGPPRSEQFF.

The V and J genes are TRBV2 and TRBJ2-1; 13 bases fit TRBD2. The CDR3 sequence is 16 residues long. From germline, CDR1 is SNHLY and CDR2 FYNNEI. V was pared by 5 bases and J by 4 bases, with 5 bases of the junction left unmatched. DNA of the CDR3: TGTGCCAGCAGTACTAGCGGGAGGGCGTCATACAATGAGCAGTTCTTC. Encoded protein: CASSTSGRASYNEQFF.

This chain uses TRBV7-9 with TRBJ2-5; TRBD1 aligns across 11 bases. Germline CDR1 reads SEHNR; CDR2 reads FQNEAQ (reference sequence). Trimming removed 5 bases from V and 5 bases from J; junction bases left unmatched: 4. The length of the CDR3 is 14 residues. The CDR3 region is CASSTGQGAETQYF. In DNA, the CDR3 is TGTGCCAGCAGCACTGGACAGGGGGCGGAGACCCAGTACTTC.

The chain joins TRBV19 to TRBJ2-5; D is unclear. V dropped 3 bases and J dropped 2 bases, with 7 bases sitting between them. CDR1 and CDR2 from the germline V gene are LNHDA and SQIVND (reference sequence). The CDR3 is made up of 13 amino acids. CDR3 sequence reads: CASSISVQETQYF. CDR3 sequence (DNA): TGTGCCAGTAGTATCTCAGTGCAAGAGACCCAGTACTTC.

The chain carries TRBV6-5 and TRBJ1-2, with 7 nucleotides matching TRBD1. Germline values: CDR1 MNHEY, CDR2 SVGAGI. This CDR3 region has 13 residues. The V segment lost 2 bases and the J segment 8 bases; nucleotides outside the gene matches: 5. The CDR3 DNA is TGTGCCAGCAGTTACACGACAGGGTGGGGCTACACCTTC. Translating it yields CASSYTTGWGYTF.

V usage is TRBV24-1 and J usage is TRBJ2-1, with D unresolved. Germline V gene lookup returns CDR1 KGHDR and CDR2 SFDVKD. V was clipped by 4 bases and J by 5 bases, with 2 bases between them. The CDR3 spans 11 residues. The CDR3 spells CATSDDNEQFF. DNA for the CDR3: TGTGCCACCAGTGACGACAATGAGCAGTTCTTC.

The chain combines TRBV7-9 with TRBJ1-3; no clear D. The CDR3 is made up of 13 amino acids. Deletions cut 7 bases from V and 4 bases from J, with 11 bases between. Germline values: CDR1 SEHNR, CDR2 FQNEAQ (reference sequence). For the CDR3, the DNA is TGTGCCAGCACAGGAGCAAAAGGAAACACCATATATTTT. Encoded protein: CASTGAKGNTIYF.

The genes are TRBV4-1 and TRBJ1-4; tentative D call: TRBD1 (5 bases). The germline V and J ends were trimmed by 4 bases and 4 bases, with 10 bases remaining between them. Germline V lookup: CDR1 MGHRA, CDR2 YSYEKL. The CDR3 loop spans 14 amino acids. CDR3 sequence: CASSLDSYNEKLFF. In DNA, the CDR3 is TGCGCCAGCAGCCTAGACAGTTATAATGAAAAACTGTTTTTT.

The chain joins TRBV28 to TRBJ1-6, with TRBD1 identical over 9 bases. The CDR3 covers 14 residues. V gave up 4 bases and J gave up 10 bases; unmatched junction bases: 5. The V gene's germline CDR1 is MDHEN and CDR2 SYDVKM. CDR3 nucleotide sequence: TGTGCCAGCAGTTCAAACAGGGGGCTGTCACCCCTCCACTTT. Its translation is CASSSNRGLSPLHF.

The chain is built from TRBV7-2 and TRBJ2-1, with D possibly TRBD1 on 5 matching bases. Germline values: CDR1 SGHTA, CDR2 FQGNSA. Trimming took off 5 bases at V and 0 bases at J, with 8 bases between the two ends. The CDR3 runs 14 residues. DNA of the CDR3: TGTGCCAGCAGCCCCGGACACTCCTACAATGAGCAGTTCTTC. As protein: CASSPGHSYNEQFF. The variable domain in full, with the rest retrieved from reference TRBV7-2 and TRBJ2-1, is GAGVSQSPSNKVTEKGKDVELRCDPISGHTALYWYRQSLGQGLEFLIYFQGNSAPDKSGLPSDRFSAERTGGSVSTLTIQRTQQEDSAVYLCASSPGHSYNEQFFGPGTRLTVL.

In this sample, this clone turned up a few times. The rearrangement links TRBV27 to TRBJ1-6, with 8 bases that match TRBD1. The CDR3 covers 15 residues. Germline-derived CDR1 and CDR2 are MNHEY and SMNVEV (reference sequence). J was trimmed by 8 bases and V by 5 bases; bases with no gene match: 8. The DNA of the CDR3 is TGTGCCAGCAGTCTCCTAGGACAGGGTCATTCACCCCTCCACTTT. It yields the protein CASSLLGQGHSPLHF.

V is TRBV10-1 and J is TRBJ2-3; 9 nucleotides agree with TRBD2. Germline CDR1 and CDR2: WNHNN and SYGVQD (reference sequence). V was pared by 4 bases and J by 3 bases, with 5 bases of the junction left unmatched. There are 15 residues in the CDR3. The CDR3, as DNA: TGCGCCAGCAGTGTAAATAGCGGGGGAACAGATACGCAGTATTTT. It specifies CASSVNSGGTDTQYF.

The chain employs TRBV10-3 and TRBJ2-6, with D perhaps TRBD1 (6 bases). CDR1 is ENHRY and CDR2 is SYGVKD in the germline V gene. The CDR3 runs to 13 residues. V shed 11 bases and J shed 1 base, with 9 bases lying between them. DNA of the CDR3: TGTGCCGCCAGGGGTTCTGGGGCCAACGTCCTGACTTTC. This translates into CAARGSGANVLTF.

The V call is TRBV2, the J call TRBJ1-2; D is possibly TRBD1 (6 bases). Trimming left V 3 bases short and J 4 bases short, with 9 bases between. The CDR3 runs to 13 residues. The germline gives CDR1 SNHLY, CDR2 FYNNEI. The CDR3 sequence: CASSDRGSYGYTF. The CDR3 nucleotides are TGTGCCAGCAGTGACAGGGGCAGCTATGGCTACACCTTC.

Here the CDR3 DNA reads TGTGCCAGCAGCCCACAACAGGGTCACACTGAAGCTTTCTTT. It specifies CASSPQQGHTEAFF. The V and J genes are TRBV14 and TRBJ1-1, with D possibly TRBD1 on 6 matching bases. The CDR3 totals 14 residues. Trimming took 4 bases from V and 3 from J, leaving 12 bases between them. In germline, CDR1 is SGHDN, CDR2 FVKESK.

The chain is built from TRBV19 and TRBJ2-2; 10 bases map to TRBD1. Germline V gene lookup returns CDR1 LNHDA and CDR2 SQIVND (reference sequence). This CDR3 has 18 amino acids. V shed 3 bases and J 6 bases; nucleotides not matched to a gene: 13. CDR3 sequence (DNA): TGTGCCAGTAGTATTCGAGGGGGGACAGGGGACTCACCCGGGGAGCTGTTTTTT. Translation: CASSIRGGTGDSPGELFF.

V usage is TRBV7-3 and J usage is TRBJ1-5; D may be TRBD1 (6 bases). In germline, CDR1 is SGHTA, CDR2 FQGTGA. Trimming left V 6 bases short and J 1 base short, with 16 bases between. The CDR3 loop spans 16 amino acids. CDR3 DNA: TGTGCCAGCAGTTCAGGCGTCCAGGGGAGCAATCAGCCCCAGCATTTT. Encoded protein: CASSSGVQGSNQPQHF.

J is TRBJ2-2 and V is TRBV12-3 or TRBV12-4; D is undetermined. V lost 0 bases, J lost 7 bases, and 3 bases lay in between. The CDR3 sequence is 12 residues long. This CDR3 reads CASSLASGELFF. The CDR3 coding sequence is TGTGCCAGCAGTTTAGCTAGCGGGGAGCTGTTTTTT.

J is TRBJ2-7 and V is TRBV4-3; 9 positions agree with TRBD2. J was trimmed by 6 bases and V by 0 bases; bases with no gene match: 3. CDR3 length: 14 amino acids. Germline V gene data show CDR1 as LGHNA and CDR2 as YSLEER. The CDR3 sequence: CASSQDAGGTEQYF. The CDR3 nucleotides are TGCGCCAGCAGCCAAGATGCGGGGGGGACCGAGCAGTACTTC.

The CDR3 coding sequence is TGCGCCAGCAGCTTGGCCGGGGGGGGTCCCTACAATGAGCAGTTCTTC. As protein: CASSLAGGGPYNEQFF. The rearrangement uses TRBV5-1 and TRBJ2-1, with 8 bases fitting TRBD2. Trimming at V came to 0 bases and at J to 2 bases, leaving 4 bases not matched to a gene. CDR1 is SGHRS and CDR2 is YFSETQ in the germline V gene. The CDR3 contains 16 residues.